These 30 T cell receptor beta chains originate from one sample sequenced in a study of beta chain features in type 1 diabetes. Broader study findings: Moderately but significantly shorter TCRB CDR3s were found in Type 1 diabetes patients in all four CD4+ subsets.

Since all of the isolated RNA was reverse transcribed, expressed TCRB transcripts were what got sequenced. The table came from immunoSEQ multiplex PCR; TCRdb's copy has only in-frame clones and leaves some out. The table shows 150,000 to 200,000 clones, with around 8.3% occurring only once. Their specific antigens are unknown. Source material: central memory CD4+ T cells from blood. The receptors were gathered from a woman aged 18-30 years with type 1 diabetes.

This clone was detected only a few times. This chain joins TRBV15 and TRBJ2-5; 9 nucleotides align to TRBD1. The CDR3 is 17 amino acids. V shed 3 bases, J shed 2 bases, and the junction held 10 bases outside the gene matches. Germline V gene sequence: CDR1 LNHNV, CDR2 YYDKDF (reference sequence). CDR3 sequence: CATSSKGTGRGQETQYF. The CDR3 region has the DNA TGTGCCACCAGCAGTAAAGGGACAGGGCGAGGACAAGAGACCCAGTACTTC. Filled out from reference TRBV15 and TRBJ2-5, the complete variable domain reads DAMVIQNPRYQVTQFGKPVTLSCSQTLNHNVMYWYQQKSSQAPKLLFHYYDKDFNNEADTPDNFQSRRPNTSFCFLDIRSPGLGDTAMYLCATSSKGTGRGQETQYFGPGTRLLVL.

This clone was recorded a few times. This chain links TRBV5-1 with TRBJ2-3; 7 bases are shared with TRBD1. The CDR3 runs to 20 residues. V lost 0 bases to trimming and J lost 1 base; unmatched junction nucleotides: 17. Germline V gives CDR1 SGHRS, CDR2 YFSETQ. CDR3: CASSLAFTTGLNLGTDTQYF. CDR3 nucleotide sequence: TGCGCCAGCAGCTTGGCCTTTACGACAGGGCTTAACCTCGGCACAGATACGCAGTATTTT.

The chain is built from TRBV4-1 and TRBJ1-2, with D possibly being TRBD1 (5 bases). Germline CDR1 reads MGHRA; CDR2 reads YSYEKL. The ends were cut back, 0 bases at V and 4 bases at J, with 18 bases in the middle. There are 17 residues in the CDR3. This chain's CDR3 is CASSQEGEGRRLYGYTF. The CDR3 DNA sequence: TGCGCCAGCAGCCAAGAGGGGGAGGGGCGACGACTCTATGGCTACACCTTC.

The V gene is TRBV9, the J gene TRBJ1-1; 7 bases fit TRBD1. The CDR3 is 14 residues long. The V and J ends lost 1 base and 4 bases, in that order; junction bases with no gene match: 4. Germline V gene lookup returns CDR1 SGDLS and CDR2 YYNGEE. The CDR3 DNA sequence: TGTGCCAGCAGCGTACAGGGGGGTAGCACTGAAGCTTTCTTT. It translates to CASSVQGGSTEAFF.

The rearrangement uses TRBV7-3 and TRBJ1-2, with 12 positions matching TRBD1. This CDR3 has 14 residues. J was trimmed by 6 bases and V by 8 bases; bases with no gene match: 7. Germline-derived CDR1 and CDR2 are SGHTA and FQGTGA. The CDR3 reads CASSRGQGADGYTF. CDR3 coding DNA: TGTGCCAGCTCCAGGGGACAGGGGGCAGATGGCTACACCTTC.

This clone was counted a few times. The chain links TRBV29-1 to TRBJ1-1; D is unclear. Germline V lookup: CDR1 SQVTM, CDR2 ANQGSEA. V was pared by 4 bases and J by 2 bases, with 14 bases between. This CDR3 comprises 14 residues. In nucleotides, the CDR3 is TGCAGCGTTGCCTCTGGCCCGGGTAACACTGAAGCTTTCTTT. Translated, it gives CSVASGPGNTEAFF.

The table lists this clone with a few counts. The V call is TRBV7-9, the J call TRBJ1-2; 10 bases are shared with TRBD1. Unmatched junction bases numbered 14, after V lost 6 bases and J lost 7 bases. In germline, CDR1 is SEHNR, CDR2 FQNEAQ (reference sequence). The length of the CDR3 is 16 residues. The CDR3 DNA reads TGTGCCAGCAGTACTCAAGGGGGACAGGGGAGGAGTGGCTACACCTTC. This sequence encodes CASSTQGGQGRSGYTF.

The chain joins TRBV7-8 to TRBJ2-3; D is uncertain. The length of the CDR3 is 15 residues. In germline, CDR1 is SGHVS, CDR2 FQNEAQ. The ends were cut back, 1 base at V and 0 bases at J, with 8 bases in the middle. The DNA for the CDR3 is TGTGCCAGCAGCTTAGTAGAGACTAGCACAGATACGCAGTATTTT. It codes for CASSLVETSTDTQYF.

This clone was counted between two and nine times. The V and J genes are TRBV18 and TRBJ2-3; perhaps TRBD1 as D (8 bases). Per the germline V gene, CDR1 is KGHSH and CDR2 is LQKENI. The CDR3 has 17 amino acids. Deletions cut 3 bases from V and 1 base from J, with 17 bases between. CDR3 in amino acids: CASSPNQGAGGTDTQYF. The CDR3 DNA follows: TGTGCCAGCTCACCTAACCAGGGGGCGGGAGGCACAGATACGCAGTATTTT.

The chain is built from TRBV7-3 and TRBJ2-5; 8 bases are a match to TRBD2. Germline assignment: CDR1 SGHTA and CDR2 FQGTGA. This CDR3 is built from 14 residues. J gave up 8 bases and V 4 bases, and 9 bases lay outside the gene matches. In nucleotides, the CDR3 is TGTGCCAGCAGCTCTGTAGCGGGGTGGAGTACCCAGTACTTC. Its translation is CASSSVAGWSTQYF.

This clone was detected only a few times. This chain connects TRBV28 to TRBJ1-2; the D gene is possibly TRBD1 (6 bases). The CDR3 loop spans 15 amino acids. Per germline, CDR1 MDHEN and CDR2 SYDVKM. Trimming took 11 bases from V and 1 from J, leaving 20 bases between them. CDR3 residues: CAAILDRRNNYGYTF. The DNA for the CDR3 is TGTGCCGCAATACTAGACAGGAGGAATAACTATGGCTACACCTTC.

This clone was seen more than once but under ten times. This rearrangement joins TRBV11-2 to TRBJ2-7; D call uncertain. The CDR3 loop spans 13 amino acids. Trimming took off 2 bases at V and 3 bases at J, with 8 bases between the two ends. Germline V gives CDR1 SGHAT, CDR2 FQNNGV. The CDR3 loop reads CASSLLPNYEQYF. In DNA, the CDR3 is TGTGCCAGCAGCTTACTTCCTAACTACGAGCAGTACTTC.

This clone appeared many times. The CDR3 nucleotides read TGTGCCAGCAGCTATTCAGCTAACTATGGCTACACCTTC. It is translated as CASSYSANYGYTF. The chain links TRBV7-8 to TRBJ1-2, with D uncertain. Trimming removed 4 bases from V and 0 bases from J, with 6 bases in between. The germline V gene encodes CDR1 SGHVS and CDR2 FQNEAQ. This CDR3 is built from 13 residues.

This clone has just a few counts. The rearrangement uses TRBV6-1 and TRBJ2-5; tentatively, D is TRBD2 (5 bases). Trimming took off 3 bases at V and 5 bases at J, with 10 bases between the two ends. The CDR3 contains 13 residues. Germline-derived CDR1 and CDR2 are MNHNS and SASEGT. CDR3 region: CASSDGVRETQYF. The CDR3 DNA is TGTGCCAGCAGTGACGGGGTACGGGAGACCCAGTACTTC.

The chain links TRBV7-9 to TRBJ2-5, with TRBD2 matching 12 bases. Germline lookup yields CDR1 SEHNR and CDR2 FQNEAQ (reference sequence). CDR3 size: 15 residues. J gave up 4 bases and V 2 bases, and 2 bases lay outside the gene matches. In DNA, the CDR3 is TGTGCCAGCAGCTTACTGGGACTAGCGGGAGAGACCCAGTACTTC. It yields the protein CASSLLGLAGETQYF. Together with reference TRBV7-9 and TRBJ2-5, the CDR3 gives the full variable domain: DTGVSQNPRHKITKRGQNVTFRCDPISEHNRLYWYRQTLGQGPEFLTYFQNEAQLEKSRLLSDRFSAERPKGSFSTLEIQRTEQGDSAMYLCASSLLGLAGETQYFGPGTRLLVL.

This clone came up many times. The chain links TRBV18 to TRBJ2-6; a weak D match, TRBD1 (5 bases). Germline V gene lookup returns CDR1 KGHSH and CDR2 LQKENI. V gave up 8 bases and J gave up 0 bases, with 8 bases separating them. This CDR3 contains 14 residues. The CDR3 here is CASRQSSGANVLTF. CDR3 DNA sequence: TGTGCCAGCCGACAGAGCTCTGGGGCCAACGTCCTGACTTTC.

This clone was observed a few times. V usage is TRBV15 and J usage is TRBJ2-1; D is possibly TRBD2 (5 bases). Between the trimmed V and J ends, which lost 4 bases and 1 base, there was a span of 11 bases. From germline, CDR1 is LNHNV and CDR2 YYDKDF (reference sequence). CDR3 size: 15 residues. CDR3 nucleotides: TGTGCCACCAGCACTAAGCGGTTTTCCTACAATGAGCAGTTCTTC. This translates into CATSTKRFSYNEQFF. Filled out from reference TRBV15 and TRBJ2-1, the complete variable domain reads DAMVIQNPRYQVTQFGKPVTLSCSQTLNHNVMYWYQQKSSQAPKLLFHYYDKDFNNEADTPDNFQSRRPNTSFCFLDIRSPGLGDTAMYLCATSTKRFSYNEQFFGPGTRLTVL.

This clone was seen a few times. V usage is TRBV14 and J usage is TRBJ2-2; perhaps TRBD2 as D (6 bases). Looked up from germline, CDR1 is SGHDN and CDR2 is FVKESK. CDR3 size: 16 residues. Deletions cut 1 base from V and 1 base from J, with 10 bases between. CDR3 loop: CASSQVWGENTGELFF. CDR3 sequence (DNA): TGTGCCAGCAGCCAAGTTTGGGGGGAGAACACCGGGGAGCTGTTTTTT.

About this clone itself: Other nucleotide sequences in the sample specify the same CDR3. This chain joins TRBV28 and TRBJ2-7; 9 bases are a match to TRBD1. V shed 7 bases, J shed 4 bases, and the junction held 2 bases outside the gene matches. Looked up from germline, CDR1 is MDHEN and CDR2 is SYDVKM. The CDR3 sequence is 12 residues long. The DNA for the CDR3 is TGTGCCAGCACACAGGGGGCTTACGAGCAGTACTTC. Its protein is CASTQGAYEQYF. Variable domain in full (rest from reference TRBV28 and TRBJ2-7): DVKVTQSSRYLVKRTGEKVFLECVQDMDHENMFWYRQDPGLGLRLIYFSYDVKMKEKGDIPEGYSVSREKKERFSLILESASTNQTSMYLCASTQGAYEQYFGPGTRLTVT.

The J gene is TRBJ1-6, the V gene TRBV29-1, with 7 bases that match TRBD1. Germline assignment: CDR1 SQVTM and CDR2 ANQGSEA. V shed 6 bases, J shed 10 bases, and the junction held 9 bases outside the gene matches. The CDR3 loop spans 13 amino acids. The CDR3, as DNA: TGCAGCGTGCAACAGGGGCGTCGGTCACCCCTCCACTTT. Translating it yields CSVQQGRRSPLHF.

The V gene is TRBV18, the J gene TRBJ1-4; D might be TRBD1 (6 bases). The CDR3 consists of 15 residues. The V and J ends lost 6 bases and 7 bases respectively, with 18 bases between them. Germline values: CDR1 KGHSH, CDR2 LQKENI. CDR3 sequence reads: CASSPGASETEKLFF. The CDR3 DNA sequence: TGTGCCAGCTCCCCAGGGGCTTCTGAGACTGAAAAACTGTTTTTT.

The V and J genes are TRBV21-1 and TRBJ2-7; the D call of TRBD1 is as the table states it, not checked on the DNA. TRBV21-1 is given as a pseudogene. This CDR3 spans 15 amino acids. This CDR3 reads CASSGPGTAAYEQYF. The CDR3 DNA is TGTGCCAGCAGCGGACCCGGGACAGCTGCCTACGAGCAGTACTTC.

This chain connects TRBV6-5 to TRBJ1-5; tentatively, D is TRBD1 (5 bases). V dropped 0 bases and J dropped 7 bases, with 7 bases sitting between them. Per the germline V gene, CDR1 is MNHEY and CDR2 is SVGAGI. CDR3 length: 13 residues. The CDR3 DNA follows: TGTGCCAGCAGTTACTCGAAGGGGCAGCCCCAGCATTTT. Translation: CASSYSKGQPQHF.

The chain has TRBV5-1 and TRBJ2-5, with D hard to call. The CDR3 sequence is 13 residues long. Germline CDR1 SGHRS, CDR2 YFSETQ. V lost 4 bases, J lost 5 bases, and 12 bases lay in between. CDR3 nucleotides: TGCGCCAGCAGCCCAGATGTTCGCGAGACCCAGTACTTC. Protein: CASSPDVRETQYF.

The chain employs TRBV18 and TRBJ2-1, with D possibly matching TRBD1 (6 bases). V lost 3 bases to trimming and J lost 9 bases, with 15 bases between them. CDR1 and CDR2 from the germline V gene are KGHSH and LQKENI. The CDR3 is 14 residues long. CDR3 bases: TGTGCCAGCTCACCGGAACAGGGACGTCGTGAGCAGTTCTTC. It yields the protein CASSPEQGRREQFF.

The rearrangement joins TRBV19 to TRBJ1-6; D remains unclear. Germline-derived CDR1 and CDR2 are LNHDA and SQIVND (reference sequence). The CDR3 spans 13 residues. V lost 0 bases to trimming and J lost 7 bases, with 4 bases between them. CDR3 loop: CASSIDRNSPLHF. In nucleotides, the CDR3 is TGTGCCAGTAGTATAGACAGAAATTCACCCCTCCACTTT.

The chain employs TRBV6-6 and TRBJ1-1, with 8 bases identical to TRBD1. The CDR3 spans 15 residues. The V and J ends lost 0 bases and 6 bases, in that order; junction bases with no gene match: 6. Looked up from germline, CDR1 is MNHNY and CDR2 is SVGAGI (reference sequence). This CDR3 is CASSYSIGQGAEAFF. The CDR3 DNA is TGTGCCAGCAGTTACTCGATTGGACAGGGCGCTGAAGCTTTCTTT.

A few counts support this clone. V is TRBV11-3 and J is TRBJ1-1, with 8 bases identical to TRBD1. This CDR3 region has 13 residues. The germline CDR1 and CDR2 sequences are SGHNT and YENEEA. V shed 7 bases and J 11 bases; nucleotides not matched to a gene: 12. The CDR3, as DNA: TGTGCCAGCACATGGACAGGGTCGTCGGAGGCTTTCTTT. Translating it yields CASTWTGSSEAFF.

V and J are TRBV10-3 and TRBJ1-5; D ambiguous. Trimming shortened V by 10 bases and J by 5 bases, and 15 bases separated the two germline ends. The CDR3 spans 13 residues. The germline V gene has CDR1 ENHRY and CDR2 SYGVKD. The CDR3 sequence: CASGEEWDQPQHF. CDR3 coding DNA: TGTGCCAGCGGGGAGGAATGGGATCAGCCCCAGCATTTT.

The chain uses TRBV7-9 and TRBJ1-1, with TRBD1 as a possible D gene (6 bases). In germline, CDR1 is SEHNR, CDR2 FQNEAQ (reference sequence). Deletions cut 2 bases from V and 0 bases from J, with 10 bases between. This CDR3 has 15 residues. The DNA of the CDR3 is TGTGCCAGCAGCTTATGGGGGCTGATGAACACTGAAGCTTTCTTT. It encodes CASSLWGLMNTEAFF.